A single sample gave rise to the 20 T cell receptor beta chains below, sequenced in a study of CD8 T cells in Susac syndrome (dated by TCRdb to between 2019 and 2020). Library preparation used the immunoSEQ multiplex PCR assay. RNA was extracted using the RNeasy kit, and about 0.45 to 1 ug of the RNA was reverse transcribed with random hexamers. The raw public data were reprocessed by TCRdb itself: fastp quality trimming at Q25, MiXCR clonotype calling, in-frame beta chains only. Rows merge per CDR3 protein into single entries with the most common DNA and genes. The sample data list hundreds of thousands of distinct CDR3 sequences, and about 95% of these were observed just once. 0.075% to 0.095% of the sample is taken by the ten largest. Sequenced input: CD4+ T cells from PBMCs. The receptors shown here come from a human donor with multiple sclerosis.

In its sample, this clonotype was seen once. The chain is built from TRBV12-3 or TRBV12-4 and TRBJ2-1; TRBD2 aligns across 12 bases. Trimming at V came to 4 bases and at J to 8 bases, leaving 6 bases not matched to a gene. The CDR3 is made up of 15 amino acids. CDR3 residues: CASSSGTSGLDEQFF. CDR3 DNA sequence: TGTGCCAGCAGTTCCGGGACTAGCGGGCTCGATGAGCAGTTCTTC.

The chain employs TRBV20-1 and TRBJ2-1; no clear D. The CDR3 runs to 12 residues. Looked up from germline, CDR1 is DFQATT and CDR2 is SNEGSKA (reference sequence). The ends were cut back, 6 bases at V and 6 bases at J, with 12 bases in the middle. CDR3 sequence: CSAARQANEQFF. In nucleotides, the CDR3 is TGCAGTGCCGCCAGGCAGGCCAATGAGCAGTTCTTC.

The chain carries TRBV7-2 and TRBJ1-1, with 8 bases fitting TRBD1. Germline trimming cut 5 bases from V and 4 bases from J; bases unmatched to any gene: 9. Germline V gives CDR1 SGHTA, CDR2 FQGNSA. The CDR3 is 15 amino acids. The DNA of the CDR3 is TGTGCCAGCAGCCCCGGAGGACAGGGAGGCACTGAAGCTTTCTTT. It encodes CASSPGGQGGTEAFF. The variable domain in full, completed from reference TRBV7-2 and TRBJ1-1, reads GAGVSQSPSNKVTEKGKDVELRCDPISGHTALYWYRQSLGQGLEFLIYFQGNSAPDKSGLPSDRFSAERTGGSVSTLTIQRTQQEDSAVYLCASSPGGQGGTEAFFGQGTRLTVV.

V and J are TRBV2 and TRBJ1-5, with D perhaps TRBD1 (6 bases). Germline values: CDR1 SNHLY, CDR2 FYNNEI. This CDR3 spans 14 amino acids. Between the trimmed V and J ends, which lost 7 bases and 4 bases, there was a span of 14 bases. The CDR3 nucleotides read TGTGCCAGCAAGCCGGACAGTCCAAATCAGCCCCAGCATTTT. This gives the protein CASKPDSPNQPQHF.

This chain connects TRBV27 to TRBJ1-2, with D tentatively TRBD1 (6 bases). Deletions cut 2 bases from V and 8 bases from J, with 18 bases between. Germline V gene sequence: CDR1 MNHEY, CDR2 SMNVEV (reference sequence). The CDR3 is 15 amino acids. CDR3 nucleotides: TGTGCCAGCAGTTTAACAGTGGGCAGGGGTTTAGGCTACACCTTC. It is translated as CASSLTVGRGLGYTF.

The CDR3 loop is CSVEGGTSGRTLFF. As DNA, the CDR3 is TGCAGCGTTGAAGGAGGGACTAGCGGGAGGACCCTGTTCTTC. J is TRBJ2-1 and V is TRBV29-1; TRBD2 agrees at 15 bases. The germline gives CDR1 SQVTM, CDR2 ANQGSEA. V dropped 1 base and J dropped 15; count of bases not matched to a gene: 7. This CDR3 has 14 amino acids.

This chain uses TRBV6-2 or TRBV6-3 with TRBJ2-7, with 12 bases that match TRBD2. V dropped 7 bases and J dropped 4; count of bases not matched to a gene: 11. This CDR3 region has 16 residues. CDR1 and CDR2 from the germline V gene are MNHEY and SVGEGT. This CDR3 is CASTPYRTSGIYEQYF. The CDR3 DNA reads TGTGCCAGCACCCCTTACCGGACTAGCGGGATTTACGAGCAGTACTTC.

To note about this clonotype: An end of the junction differs from the germline gene, which may be a read error. The V call is TRBV3-1, the J call TRBJ1-2; D gene uncertain. The CDR3 consists of 12 residues. Germline CDR1 reads LGHDT; CDR2 reads YNNKEL (reference sequence). CDR3: CASSRVAQEPAF. The CDR3 coding sequence is TGTGCCAGCAGCCGAGTGGCCCAGGAACCAGCCTTC.

V is TRBV12-3 or TRBV12-4 and J is TRBJ1-5; 8 nucleotides match TRBD1. The CDR3 runs 14 residues. V shed 5 bases and J 7 bases; nucleotides not matched to a gene: 7. CDR3 region: CASSAGTGGQPQHF. CDR3 in DNA: TGTGCCAGCAGTGCCGGGACAGGAGGACAGCCCCAGCATTTT.

The gene calls are TRBV12-3 or TRBV12-4 and TRBJ2-4, with a possible D match to TRBD1 (5 bases). The CDR3 has 15 amino acids. Between the trimmed V and J ends, which lost 4 bases and 0 bases, there was a span of 10 bases. The CDR3 loop is CASSYSGIAKNIQYF. As DNA, the CDR3 is TGTGCCAGCAGTTACTCAGGGATAGCCAAAAACATTCAGTACTTC.

The gene calls are TRBV20-1 and TRBJ2-1, with 10 bases aligning to TRBD2. Germline CDR1 DFQATT, CDR2 SNEGSKA (reference sequence). The CDR3 runs to 19 residues. J was trimmed by 0 bases and V by 1 base; bases with no gene match: 12. CDR3: CSARVRLAGFQSSYNEQFF. CDR3 sequence (DNA): TGCAGTGCTAGAGTTCGACTAGCGGGTTTTCAAAGCTCCTACAATGAGCAGTTCTTC.

This rearrangement joins TRBV3-1 to TRBJ2-7, with TRBD2 as a possible D gene (6 bases). The germline gives CDR1 LGHDT, CDR2 YNNKEL (reference sequence). This CDR3 contains 17 residues. V dropped 3 bases and J dropped 1 base, with 19 bases sitting between them. CDR3 residues: CASSQPIGLGRSYEQYF. DNA for the CDR3: TGTGCCAGCAGCCAGCCCATTGGACTGGGGAGGTCCTACGAGCAGTACTTC.

This clonotype was counted a single time. The chain couples TRBV27 to TRBJ2-7, with D perhaps matching TRBD1 (7 bases). The CDR3 has 18 amino acids. The germline V and J ends were trimmed by 6 bases and 2 bases, with 26 bases remaining between them. Germline CDR1 MNHEY, CDR2 SMNVEV (reference sequence). The CDR3 nucleotides are TGTGCCAGCAGGAATTACCGGCGGCTGACAGGGAGGCCCTACGAGCAGTACTTC. Translation: CASRNYRRLTGRPYEQYF.

V is TRBV4-1 and J is TRBJ2-3; 9 bases align to TRBD2. Trimming at V came to 8 bases and at J to 3 bases, leaving 6 bases not matched to a gene. This CDR3 spans 14 amino acids. Per germline, CDR1 MGHRA and CDR2 YSYEKL. The CDR3 here is CASRLAGATDTQYF. CDR3 nucleotide sequence: TGCGCCAGCCGATTAGCGGGAGCGACAGATACGCAGTATTTT.

CDR3 coding DNA: TGTGCCTGGGGAATACCTACCGGGATTCGGAACACCGGGGAGCTGTTTTTT. This gives the protein CAWGIPTGIRNTGELFF. The genes are TRBV30 and TRBJ2-2; D possibly corresponds to TRBD2 (5 bases). Trimming cost V 5 bases and J 1 base, with 20 bases left between them. The CDR3 is 17 residues long. Germline V gene sequence: CDR1 GTSNPN, CDR2 SVGIG (reference sequence).

The CDR3 loop is CASSYDTPLAKNIQYF. The CDR3 DNA follows: TGTGCCAGCAGTTATGACACGCCATTAGCCAAAAACATTCAGTACTTC. The V call is TRBV12-3 or TRBV12-4, the J call TRBJ2-4; D is unresolved. The CDR3 is made up of 16 amino acids. V dropped 4 bases and J dropped 0 bases, with 13 bases sitting between them.

The chain couples TRBV4-1 to TRBJ2-1; 10 nucleotides match TRBD1. CDR1 and CDR2 from the germline V gene are MGHRA and YSYEKL. The CDR3 runs to 15 residues. Trimming at V came to 4 bases and at J to 3 bases, leaving 3 bases not matched to a gene. The CDR3 DNA follows: TGCGCCAGCAGCCTGGACAGGGGGGTCTACAATGAGCAGTTCTTC. It is translated as CASSLDRGVYNEQFF.

This clonotype appeared once. The chain couples TRBV5-6 to TRBJ2-7; no definite D call. The CDR3 spans 15 residues. Germline CDR1 is SGHDT and CDR2 is YYEEEE. Trimming pared 0 bases from V and 0 bases from J, leaving 10 bases between. The CDR3 region is CASSLEGSSSYEQYF. CDR3 nucleotides: TGTGCCAGCAGCTTGGAAGGTTCTAGCTCCTACGAGCAGTACTTC.

The V and J genes are TRBV7-8 and TRBJ1-1; 7 bases align to TRBD1. With V trimmed by 1 base and J by 1 base, 0 bases remained unmatched. Per the germline V gene, CDR1 is SGHVS and CDR2 is FQNEAQ. The CDR3 has 14 amino acids. Here the CDR3 reads CASSLEGANTEAFF. The CDR3 DNA reads as TGTGCCAGCAGCTTAGAGGGGGCGAACACTGAAGCTTTCTTT. The whole variable domain, filled in from reference TRBV7-8 and TRBJ1-1, reads GAGVSQSPRYKVAKRGQDVALRCDPISGHVSLFWYQQALGQGPEFLTYFQNEAQLDKSGLPSDRFFAERPEGSVSTLKIQRTQQEDSAVYLCASSLEGANTEAFFGQGTRLTVV.

CDR3 sequence (DNA): TGTGCCAGCAGCGTAGGGCCTGGCGGGGTCCTGAAAGAGACCCAGTACTTC. Its translation: CASSVGPGGVLKETQYF. The chain has TRBV9 and TRBJ2-5, with D possibly TRBD2 on 6 matching bases. Deletions cut 0 bases from V and 3 bases from J, with 18 bases between. From germline, CDR1 is SGDLS and CDR2 YYNGEE. This CDR3 is 17 amino acids long.